Following are 29 T cell receptor beta chains from one sample sequenced in a study of blood T cell repertoires in COVID-19. TCRdb's copy holds only in-frame clones and misses some; the assay was immunoSEQ multiplex PCR. The table includes 150,000 to 200,000 clones, over 60% detected once. Sequenced: peripheral blood. Receptors originate from a woman in her 70s with acute or convalescent COVID-19.

V gene TRBV27 combines with J gene TRBJ1-5, with D possibly matching TRBD1 (5 bases). Trimming cost V 8 bases and J 5 bases, with 13 bases left between them. The CDR3 spans 13 residues. From germline, CDR1 is MNHEY and CDR2 SMNVEV (reference sequence). CDR3 protein: CASRRGADQPQHF. In DNA, the CDR3 is TGTGCCAGCCGGAGGGGTGCTGATCAGCCCCAGCATTTT.

This chain links TRBV6-5 with TRBJ1-2, with a weak D call TRBD1 (5 bases). This CDR3 has 13 residues. In germline, CDR1 is MNHEY, CDR2 SVGAGI. V shed 7 bases and J shed 8 bases, with 17 bases lying between them. CDR3 sequence reads: CASKTAGPGGYTF. CDR3 nucleotide sequence: TGTGCCAGCAAGACAGCGGGGCCAGGCGGCTACACCTTC.

The chain uses TRBV6-5 and TRBJ1-1; D not certain. Germline V gives CDR1 MNHEY, CDR2 SVGAGI. The CDR3 has 15 amino acids. The V and J ends lost 2 bases and 0 bases respectively, with 10 bases between them. The CDR3 region has the DNA TGTGCCAGCAGTTACGCGGCGGACTTGAACACTGAAGCTTTCTTT. It translates to CASSYAADLNTEAFF.

The rearrangement links TRBV12-3 or TRBV12-4 to TRBJ1-5; the D gene is possibly TRBD1 (5 bases). Trimming left V 6 bases short and J 4 bases short, with 10 bases between. This CDR3 spans 13 amino acids. The CDR3 bases are TGTGCCAGCAGGCTGGGGGGGAATCAGCCCCAGCATTTT. Translated: CASRLGGNQPQHF.

V and J are TRBV7-2 and TRBJ2-7; D perhaps matches TRBD1 (6 bases). The CDR3 spans 16 residues. Germline V gives CDR1 SGHTA, CDR2 FQGNSA. V gave up 2 bases and J gave up 2 bases, with 16 bases separating them. The CDR3 DNA reads TGTGCCAGCAGCTTAACCCCCGAGACAGGCCCCTACGAGCAGTACTTC. Amino acids: CASSLTPETGPYEQYF.

The chain uses TRBV23-1 and TRBJ2-7; maybe TRBD1 (6 bases). TRBV23-1 is an open reading frame, and its role is uncertain. Between the trimmed V and J ends, which lost 3 bases and 3 bases, there was a span of 27 bases. The CDR3 covers 19 residues. The CDR3 bases are TGCGCCAGCAGTCAGTACGATTCACCGGGACAATTCTTGGACTACGAGCAGTACTTC. It is translated as CASSQYDSPGQFLDYEQYF.

The chain employs TRBV5-6 and TRBJ1-3; tentative D call: TRBD1 (5 bases). V dropped 0 bases and J dropped 0 bases, with 19 bases sitting between them. The CDR3 is 19 amino acids. Looked up from germline, CDR1 is SGHDT and CDR2 is YYEEEE. CDR3 sequence (DNA): TGTGCCAGCAGCTTGGGTCCGGGACGGGGGTTACTCTCTGGAAACACCATATATTTT. As protein: CASSLGPGRGLLSGNTIYF.

In this sample, this clone turned up a few times. The chain employs TRBV11-2 and TRBJ2-6; D may be TRBD2 (6 bases). V was clipped by 1 base and J by 8 bases, with 15 bases between them. CDR3 length: 16 residues. The germline V gene has CDR1 SGHAT and CDR2 FQNNGV. The DNA of the CDR3 is TGTGCCAGCAGCTTAGGTCGGGGGACGGCATCCAACGTCCTGACTTTC. It is translated as CASSLGRGTASNVLTF. The variable domain in full, completed from reference TRBV11-2 and TRBJ2-6, reads EAGVAQSPRYKIIEKRQSVAFWCNPISGHATLYWYQQILGQGPKLLIQFQNNGVVDDSQLPKDRFSAERLKGVDSTLKIQPAKLEDSAVYLCASSLGRGTASNVLTFGAGSRLTVL.

The chain couples TRBV5-1 to TRBJ2-6, with D possibly being TRBD1 (5 bases). The CDR3 is made up of 14 amino acids. Germline assignment: CDR1 SGHRS and CDR2 YFSETQ. The V end lost 4 bases, the J end lost 0 bases, and 5 bases lay between the germline ends. CDR3 region: CASSDSSGANVLTF. CDR3 sequence (DNA): TGCGCCAGCAGCGACAGCTCTGGGGCCAACGTCCTGACTTTC.

This clone was seen once. The rearrangement uses TRBV30 and TRBJ1-6; D is possibly TRBD1 (6 bases). V lost 0 bases to trimming and J lost 15 bases, with 15 bases between them. Per the germline V gene, CDR1 is GTSNPN and CDR2 is SVGIG (reference sequence). The CDR3 runs to 13 residues. CDR3 DNA sequence: TGTGCCTGGAGTGTATTATCAGGGGTTAACCTCCACTTT. Its translation is CAWSVLSGVNLHF.

The V gene is TRBV2, the J gene TRBJ1-4; perhaps TRBD1 as D (5 bases). The ends were cut back, 7 bases at V and 14 bases at J, with 14 bases in the middle. This CDR3 has 11 residues. From germline, CDR1 is SNHLY and CDR2 FYNNEI. CDR3 nucleotide sequence: TGTGCCAGCACCCTGGGGGGTTTGCTGTTTTTT. It encodes CASTLGGLLFF.

The chain couples TRBV27 to TRBJ2-2, with D maybe TRBD1 (6 bases). The CDR3 is 14 amino acids. Germline CDR1 is MNHEY and CDR2 is SMNVEV (reference sequence). Trimming shortened V by 6 bases and J by 4 bases, and 12 bases separated the two germline ends. Here the CDR3 DNA reads TGTGCCAGCAGCCATACCAGGGGCACCGGGGAGCTGTTTTTT. This encodes CASSHTRGTGELFF.

The chain combines TRBV5-1 with TRBJ2-2; TRBD1 is a possible D gene (5 bases). This CDR3 region has 14 residues. V lost 3 bases, J lost 5 bases, and 11 bases lay in between. The V gene's germline CDR1 is SGHRS and CDR2 YFSETQ. The CDR3 nucleotides are TGCGCCAGCAGCTCTTCAGGGTCGACCGGGGAGCTGTTTTTT. It translates to CASSSSGSTGELFF.

The chain employs TRBV18 and TRBJ2-7, with 7 positions matching TRBD1. Unmatched junction bases numbered 5, after V lost 3 bases and J lost 6 bases. The germline CDR1 and CDR2 sequences are KGHSH and LQKENI. The CDR3 contains 13 residues. The CDR3 sequence is CASSPGQKTEQYF. CDR3 DNA sequence: TGTGCCAGCTCACCGGGACAGAAAACCGAGCAGTACTTC.

The chain employs TRBV7-9 and TRBJ2-1; 11 nucleotides match TRBD2. CDR1 and CDR2 (germline): SEHNR, FQNEAQ (reference sequence). CDR3 length: 16 residues. Germline trimming cut 5 bases from V and 4 bases from J; bases unmatched to any gene: 7. In DNA, the CDR3 is TGTGCCAGCAGCCCGCCGGGACTAGCGGTTTACAATGAGCAGTTCTTC. This sequence encodes CASSPPGLAVYNEQFF.

The chain joins TRBV7-2 to TRBJ2-2; 10 bases match TRBD2. The CDR3 is made up of 18 amino acids. Germline CDR1 and CDR2: SGHTA and FQGNSA. V lost 5 bases and J lost 1; bases outside the gene matches: 10. The CDR3 sequence: CASSASAGGPGNTGELFF. CDR3 nucleotides: TGTGCCAGCAGCGCGTCAGCGGGAGGGCCCGGGAACACCGGGGAGCTGTTTTTT.

About this clone itself: Additional DNA sequences in this sample encode the identical CDR3. The gene calls are TRBV27 and TRBJ1-6; D gene uncertain. This CDR3 comprises 15 residues. V dropped 0 bases and J dropped 7 bases, with 10 bases sitting between them. CDR1 and CDR2 (germline): MNHEY, SMNVEV (reference sequence). In nucleotides, the CDR3 is TGTGCCAGCAGTTTATCGGGTAGAGGGAATTCACCCCTCCACTTT. This gives the protein CASSLSGRGNSPLHF.

This CDR3 reads CASSQEGEGLSSYEQYF. For the CDR3, the DNA is TGTGCCAGCAGCCAAGAGGGCGAGGGTTTGAGCTCCTACGAGCAGTACTTC. J is TRBJ2-7 and V is TRBV3-1 (or the pseudogene TRBV3-2); D perhaps matches TRBD2 (5 bases). The CDR3 consists of 17 residues. CDR1 is LGHDT and CDR2 is YNNKEL in the germline V gene (reference sequence). Trimming took 0 bases from V and 0 from J, leaving 15 bases between them.

This clone appeared a single time. V gene TRBV2 combines with J gene TRBJ1-5; 7 bases are a match to TRBD1. With 0 bases clipped from V and 0 bases from J, the junction kept 5 bases outside the gene matches. The CDR3 runs to 17 residues. Germline V gene sequence: CDR1 SNHLY, CDR2 FYNNEI. CDR3 residues: CASSEAQTGFSNQPQHF. CDR3 sequence (DNA): TGTGCCAGCAGTGAAGCCCAGACAGGGTTTAGCAATCAGCCCCAGCATTTT.

This clone was recorded a few times. The chain is built from TRBV7-9 and TRBJ1-1; D unresolved. Germline lookup yields CDR1 SEHNR and CDR2 FQNEAQ (reference sequence). Between the trimmed V and J ends, which lost 1 base and 10 bases, there was a span of 7 bases. The CDR3 runs 11 residues. The CDR3 nucleotides are TGTGCCAGCAGCTTAGTGGGGAGAGCTTTCTTT. It codes for CASSLVGRAFF.

The CDR3 DNA is TGTGCCAGTCTGCGGGAGTTTGTGGGGGGTACAGATACGCAGTATTTT. This gives the protein CASLREFVGGTDTQYF. The chain has TRBV2 and TRBJ2-3; 7 positions match TRBD2. The CDR3 totals 16 residues. In germline, CDR1 is SNHLY, CDR2 FYNNEI. J lost 3 bases, V lost 9 bases, and 15 bases had no gene match.

This chain links TRBV30 with TRBJ2-1; TRBD2 agrees at 10 bases. The CDR3 sequence is 16 residues long. Germline CDR1 is GTSNPN and CDR2 is SVGIG (reference sequence). V lost 3 bases, J lost 10 bases, and 15 bases stayed unmatched. Here the CDR3 DNA reads TGTGCCTGGAGCGGGGGATTTGGGACTAGCGTCAGCGAGCAGTTCTTC. Its translation is CAWSGGFGTSVSEQFF.

This chain links TRBV7-9 with TRBJ2-1; TRBD2 agrees at 15 bases. Germline-derived CDR1 and CDR2 are SEHNR and FQNEAQ (reference sequence). V lost 4 bases, J lost 6 bases, and 7 bases stayed unmatched. There are 17 residues in the CDR3. The CDR3 DNA reads TGTGCCAGCAGCTCTGGACTAGCGGGAGGGATAGTCAATGAGCAGTTCTTC. Translation gives CASSSGLAGGIVNEQFF. The full variable domain, completed using reference TRBV7-9 and TRBJ2-1, is DTGVSQNPRHKITKRGQNVTFRCDPISEHNRLYWYRQTLGQGPEFLTYFQNEAQLEKSRLLSDRFSAERPKGSFSTLEIQRTEQGDSAMYLCASSSGLAGGIVNEQFFGPGTRLTVL.

The CDR3 coding sequence is TGTGCCATCAGTGCGGGGGGGGGCACTGAAGCTTTCTTT. Protein product: CAISAGGGTEAFF. The chain is built from TRBV10-3 and TRBJ1-1, with D tentatively TRBD1 (5 bases). The V gene's germline CDR1 is ENHRY and CDR2 SYGVKD. V was shortened by 4 bases and J by 4 bases, with 10 bases between the two germline ends. CDR3 size: 13 residues.

This sequence joins TRBV5-1 and TRBJ1-1; no definite D call. Trimming took off 9 bases at V and 2 bases at J, with 17 bases between the two ends. The CDR3 is 14 residues long. Germline CDR1 reads SGHRS; CDR2 reads YFSETQ. The CDR3 sequence is CATSGLGGNTEAFF. In nucleotides, the CDR3 is TGCGCCACCTCGGGGTTAGGTGGTAACACTGAAGCTTTCTTT. Combining the CDR3 with reference TRBV5-1 and TRBJ1-1 gives the whole variable domain KAGVTQTPRYLIKTRGQQVTLSCSPISGHRSVSWYQQTPGQGLQFLFEYFSETQRNKGNFPGRFSGRQFSNSRSEMNVSTLELGDSALYLCATSGLGGNTEAFFGQGTRLTVV.

The chain employs TRBV18 and TRBJ1-1; 11 nucleotides agree with TRBD1. Unmatched junction bases numbered 8, after V lost 6 bases and J lost 5 bases. There are 15 residues in the CDR3. CDR1 is KGHSH and CDR2 is LQKENI in the germline V gene. Here the CDR3 DNA reads TGTGCCAGCTCCCCGGACAGGGGGCGAGAGACTGAAGCTTTCTTT. Its translation is CASSPDRGRETEAFF.

This clone was found a few times. The chain recombines TRBV6-1 with TRBJ1-6, with D uncertain. Trimming took 0 bases from V and 10 from J, leaving 10 bases between them. The CDR3 contains 14 residues. Per the germline V gene, CDR1 is MNHNS and CDR2 is SASEGT. The CDR3 DNA reads TGTGCCAGCAGTGAAGCGCCCTATTTCTCACCCCTCCACTTT. Residues: CASSEAPYFSPLHF.

This clone was observed a single time. The chain links TRBV11-2 to TRBJ2-7; tentative D call: TRBD2 (6 bases). Trimming shortened V by 1 base and J by 3 bases, and 19 bases separated the two germline ends. The CDR3 has 17 residues. The V gene's germline CDR1 is SGHAT and CDR2 FQNNGV. The CDR3 region has the DNA TGTGCCAGCAGCTTAGCCGGATGGGGGGAGGAGGTCTACGAGCAGTACTTC. Protein sequence: CASSLAGWGEEVYEQYF.

The gene calls are TRBV4-1 and TRBJ2-1, with 9 bases aligning to TRBD1. V was clipped by 1 base and J by 7 bases; unmatched bases: 11. Germline CDR1 reads MGHRA; CDR2 reads YSYEKL. The CDR3 covers 17 residues. DNA for the CDR3: TGCGCCAGCAGCCAAGTAGTCCCGGGACAGGGTGTGAATGAGCAGTTCTTC. Protein sequence: CASSQVVPGQGVNEQFF.